This is a list of T cell receptor beta chains from one sample in a study of identical twins. MiXCR, run by TCRdb on the 5' RACE reads, gives a single entry per CDR3 protein. The sample includes roughly 490,000 distinct CDR3 sequences, around an eighth seen only once; the top ten take approximately 1%. This sample was shared with a second study, whose subject was yellow fever vaccine responses in identical twins.

Source material: CD4+ T cells sorted from blood. The receptors were sampled from a young woman in good health. Both conserved end residues are part of each CDR3. D genes are given only for firm matches. Not all rows give a size; the values are once, few, many and, for expanded clones, a class.

abundance: many; v_gene: TRBV12-3/TRBV12-4; d_gene: TRBD1; j_gene: TRBJ1-5; CDR3aa: CASRRQGGNQPQHF; CDR3nt: TGTGCCAGCAGACGACAGGGCGGCAATCAGCCCCAGCATTTT
abundance: few; v_gene: TRBV6-2/TRBV6-3; d_gene: NA; j_gene: TRBJ1-5; CDR3aa: CASSYSVGGNQPQHF; CDR3nt: TGTGCCAGCAGTTACTCGGTGGGGGGGAATCAGCCCCAGCATTTT
abundance: few; v_gene: TRBV7-2; d_gene: NA; j_gene: TRBJ1-1; CDR3aa: CASSLGGMRTEAFF; CDR3nt: TGTGCCAGCAGCTTAGGAGGTATGAGAACTGAAGCTTTCTTT
abundance: few; v_gene: TRBV20-1; d_gene: NA; j_gene: TRBJ2-4; CDR3aa: CSARDPTGSVKNIQYF; CDR3nt: TGCAGTGCTAGAGATCCCACGGGCTCGGTCAAAAACATTCAGTACTTC
abundance: few; v_gene: TRBV5-1; d_gene: NA; j_gene: TRBJ1-1; CDR3aa: CASSLVVGINTEAFF; CDR3nt: TGCGCCAGCAGCTTGGTGGTAGGGATAAACACTGAAGCTTTCTTT
abundance: NA; v_gene: TRBV11-3; d_gene: NA; j_gene: TRBJ2-2; CDR3aa: CASSLALVGTSGELFF; CDR3nt: TGTGCCAGCAGCTTAGCCCTTGTTGGCACGTCCGGGGAGCTGTTTTTT
abundance: few; v_gene: TRBV15; d_gene: TRBD2; j_gene: TRBJ2-1; CDR3aa: CATSLGGRSQSSYNEQFF; CDR3nt: TGTGCCACCAGTCTGGGCGGGAGGTCCCAGAGCTCCTACAATGAGCAGTTCTTC
abundance: NA; v_gene: TRBV10-3; d_gene: TRBD1; j_gene: TRBJ2-7; CDR3aa: CAMAMGEGADEQYF; CDR3nt: TGTGCCATGGCGATGGGTGAGGGGGCGGACGAGCAGTACTTC
abundance: few; v_gene: TRBV5-6; d_gene: TRBD1; j_gene: TRBJ2-7; CDR3aa: CASSPTGGIFYEQYF; CDR3nt: TGTGCCAGCAGTCCTACAGGGGGCATCTTCTACGAGCAGTACTTC
abundance: few; v_gene: TRBV20-1; d_gene: NA; j_gene: TRBJ2-2; CDR3aa: CSARDKVVASGELFF; CDR3nt: TGCAGTGCTAGAGATAAGGTGGTAGCCTCCGGGGAGCTGTTTTTT
abundance: few; v_gene: TRBV6-2/TRBV6-3; d_gene: NA; j_gene: TRBJ2-7; CDR3aa: CASSDTTEQYF; CDR3nt: TGTGCCAGCAGTGACACCACCGAGCAGTACTTC
abundance: many; v_gene: TRBV3-1; d_gene: NA; j_gene: TRBJ1-1; CDR3aa: CASSQGGWVNTEAFF; CDR3nt: TGTGCCAGCAGCCAGGGGGGGTGGGTGAACACTGAAGCTTTCTTT
abundance: few; v_gene: TRBV4-3; d_gene: TRBD1; j_gene: TRBJ2-4; CDR3aa: CASSQAGTGKIQYF; CDR3nt: TGCGCCAGCAGCCAGGCCGGGACAGGGAAAATTCAGTACTTC
abundance: many; v_gene: TRBV29-1; d_gene: TRBD1; j_gene: TRBJ2-5; CDR3aa: CSVGRDRGTETQYF; CDR3nt: TGCAGCGTTGGAAGGGACAGGGGGACGGAGACCCAGTACTTC
abundance: NA; v_gene: TRBV28; d_gene: TRBD2; j_gene: TRBJ2-1; CDR3aa: CASSLFGTSGNNEQFF; CDR3nt: TGTGCCAGCAGTTTATTCGGGACTAGCGGGAACAATGAGCAGTTCTTC
abundance: few; v_gene: TRBV7-2; d_gene: TRBD1; j_gene: TRBJ2-5; CDR3aa: CASSLGPGWGQRQETQYF; CDR3nt: TGTGCCAGCAGCTTAGGGCCGGGATGGGGACAGAGACAAGAGACCCAGTACTTC
abundance: few; v_gene: TRBV20-1; d_gene: TRBD2; j_gene: TRBJ2-2; CDR3aa: CSARDRRGGNTGELFF; CDR3nt: TGCAGTGCTAGAGATAGGCGGGGGGGGAACACCGGGGAGCTGTTTTTT
abundance: few; v_gene: TRBV20-1; d_gene: NA; j_gene: TRBJ2-1; CDR3aa: CSLFSRRAVMNEQFF; CDR3nt: TGCAGTCTTTTCTCCCGGAGGGCCGTAATGAATGAGCAGTTCTTC
abundance: NA; v_gene: TRBV6-5; d_gene: TRBD1; j_gene: TRBJ1-1; CDR3aa: CASSSRDRGYHTEAFF; CDR3nt: TGTGCCAGCAGTTCTCGGGACAGGGGGTATCACACTGAAGCTTTCTTT
abundance: many; v_gene: TRBV27; d_gene: NA; j_gene: TRBJ2-2; CDR3aa: CASGVGGVGELFF; CDR3nt: TGTGCCAGCGGGGTCGGTGGGGTCGGGGAGCTGTTTTTT
abundance: NA; v_gene: TRBV15; d_gene: TRBD2; j_gene: TRBJ2-3; CDR3aa: CATSRDSELAGGSTDTQYF; CDR3nt: TGTGCCACCAGCAGAGATTCCGAACTAGCGGGGGGCAGCACAGATACGCAGTATTTT
abundance: NA; v_gene: TRBV2; d_gene: NA; j_gene: TRBJ2-3; CDR3aa: CASSAGRFTDTQYF; CDR3nt: TGTGCCAGCAGTGCGGGCAGGTTCACAGATACGCAGTATTTT
abundance: few; v_gene: TRBV4-2; d_gene: TRBD1; j_gene: TRBJ1-1; CDR3aa: CASSQTGGYTEAFF; CDR3nt: TGTGCCAGCAGCCAAACAGGGGGATACACTGAAGCTTTCTTT
abundance: few; v_gene: TRBV5-8; d_gene: TRBD1; j_gene: TRBJ1-1; CDR3aa: CASTVRGHTEAFF; CDR3nt: TGTGCCAGCACCGTAAGGGGGCACACTGAAGCTTTCTTT
abundance: many; v_gene: TRBV10-3; d_gene: TRBD2; j_gene: TRBJ2-5; CDR3aa: CAISELAGVETQYF; CDR3nt: TGTGCCATCAGTGAACTAGCGGGAGTAGAGACCCAGTACTTC
abundance: NA; v_gene: TRBV28; d_gene: NA; j_gene: TRBJ2-7; CDR3aa: CASSLTAREQYF; CDR3nt: TGTGCCAGCAGTTTAACGGCACGGGAGCAGTACTTC
abundance: NA; v_gene: TRBV28; d_gene: TRBD2; j_gene: TRBJ2-1; CDR3aa: CASSYPGGRLNEQFF; CDR3nt: TGTGCCAGCAGTTACCCCGGCGGGAGGTTGAATGAGCAGTTCTTC
abundance: NA; v_gene: TRBV5-6; d_gene: NA; j_gene: TRBJ2-7; CDR3aa: CASSQRTAVLGEQYF; CDR3nt: TGTGCCAGCAGCCAAAGGACGGCGGTGTTGGGCGAGCAGTACTTC
abundance: NA; v_gene: TRBV10-3; d_gene: NA; j_gene: TRBJ2-1; CDR3aa: CAISGLDNNEQFF; CDR3nt: TGTGCCATCAGTGGACTAGACAACAATGAGCAGTTCTTC
abundance: few; v_gene: TRBV12-3/TRBV12-4; d_gene: NA; j_gene: TRBJ2-1; CDR3aa: CASTPGRYNEQFF; CDR3nt: TGTGCCAGCACCCCGGGACGGTACAATGAGCAGTTCTTC
abundance: few; v_gene: TRBV10-2; d_gene: NA; j_gene: TRBJ1-5; CDR3aa: CASRDPRDSNQPQHF; CDR3nt: TGCGCCAGCAGGGACCCCAGAGATAGCAATCAGCCCCAGCATTTT
abundance: few; v_gene: TRBV24-1; d_gene: TRBD1; j_gene: TRBJ2-1; CDR3aa: CATSDPKDRPYNEQFF; CDR3nt: TGTGCCACCAGTGACCCTAAGGACAGGCCCTACAATGAGCAGTTCTTC
abundance: few; v_gene: TRBV12-3/TRBV12-4; d_gene: NA; j_gene: TRBJ1-1; CDR3aa: CASSLGGAGSAEAFF; CDR3nt: TGTGCCAGCAGTTTAGGGGGCGCGGGTTCGGCTGAAGCTTTCTTT
abundance: many; v_gene: TRBV10-3; d_gene: TRBD1; j_gene: TRBJ2-2; CDR3aa: CAISERDRATGELFF; CDR3nt: TGTGCCATCAGTGAACGGGACAGGGCCACCGGGGAGCTGTTTTTT
abundance: many; v_gene: TRBV29-1; d_gene: NA; j_gene: TRBJ2-3; CDR3aa: CSVEDTSGFPDTQYF; CDR3nt: TGCAGCGTTGAAGATACCAGCGGGTTCCCAGATACGCAGTATTTT
abundance: few; v_gene: TRBV28; d_gene: TRBD1; j_gene: TRBJ1-6; CDR3aa: CASRRTGGSPLHF; CDR3nt: TGTGCCAGCAGACGGACAGGGGGCTCACCCCTCCACTTT
abundance: few; v_gene: TRBV12-3/TRBV12-4; d_gene: NA; j_gene: TRBJ1-2; CDR3aa: CASGDAREYGYTF; CDR3nt: TGTGCCAGCGGGGACGCGCGCGAATATGGCTACACCTTC
abundance: NA; v_gene: TRBV20-1; d_gene: TRBD1; j_gene: TRBJ1-2; CDR3aa: CSAGQGMGGYTF; CDR3nt: TGCAGTGCTGGACAGGGGATGGGAGGCTACACCTTC
abundance: few; v_gene: TRBV3-1; d_gene: TRBD1; j_gene: TRBJ1-2; CDR3aa: CASSDRDSWGYTF; CDR3nt: TGTGCCAGCAGCGATCGGGACAGTTGGGGCTACACCTTC
abundance: NA; v_gene: TRBV20-1; d_gene: TRBD1; j_gene: TRBJ1-5; CDR3aa: CSAQGGTVQPQHF; CDR3nt: TGCAGTGCTCAGGGGGGGACAGTTCAGCCCCAGCATTTT
abundance: NA; v_gene: TRBV18; d_gene: TRBD1; j_gene: TRBJ1-5; CDR3aa: CASSPRLGGEGRQPQHF; CDR3nt: TGTGCCAGCTCACCTCGATTAGGGGGCGAGGGCAGGCAGCCCCAGCATTTT
abundance: many; v_gene: TRBV10-3; d_gene: TRBD1; j_gene: TRBJ2-7; CDR3aa: CAIRGQSSSYEQYF; CDR3nt: TGTGCCATCAGGGGACAGTCGTCCTCCTACGAGCAGTACTTC
abundance: few; v_gene: TRBV25-1; d_gene: TRBD2; j_gene: TRBJ2-5; CDR3aa: CASSELVGLAQETQYF; CDR3nt: TGTGCCAGCAGTGAATTGGTTGGACTAGCGCAAGAGACCCAGTACTTC
abundance: few; v_gene: TRBV20-1; d_gene: TRBD2; j_gene: TRBJ2-7; CDR3aa: CSARSDGSGGYEQYF; CDR3nt: TGCAGTGCTAGATCAGATGGTAGCGGGGGCTACGAGCAGTACTTC
abundance: many; v_gene: TRBV29-1; d_gene: NA; j_gene: TRBJ2-5; CDR3aa: CSAGEETQYF; CDR3nt: TGCAGCGCCGGGGAAGAGACCCAGTACTTC
abundance: NA; v_gene: TRBV6-1; d_gene: NA; j_gene: TRBJ2-2; CDR3aa: CATSHLINTGELFF; CDR3nt: TGTGCCACCTCGCATTTAATAAACACCGGGGAGCTGTTTTTT
abundance: NA; v_gene: TRBV11-2; d_gene: NA; j_gene: TRBJ2-3; CDR3aa: CASSFSRLTTDTQYF; CDR3nt: TGTGCCAGCAGCTTTTCTCGGCTGACCACAGATACGCAGTATTTT
abundance: few; v_gene: TRBV19; d_gene: NA; j_gene: TRBJ2-2; CDR3aa: CASSSDGGTGELFF; CDR3nt: TGTGCTAGTAGTTCGGACGGGGGCACCGGGGAGCTGTTTTTT
abundance: NA; v_gene: TRBV5-1; d_gene: NA; j_gene: TRBJ2-7; CDR3aa: CASSLGLGGDEQYF; CDR3nt: TGCGCCAGCAGCTTGGGACTAGGAGGTGACGAGCAGTACTTC